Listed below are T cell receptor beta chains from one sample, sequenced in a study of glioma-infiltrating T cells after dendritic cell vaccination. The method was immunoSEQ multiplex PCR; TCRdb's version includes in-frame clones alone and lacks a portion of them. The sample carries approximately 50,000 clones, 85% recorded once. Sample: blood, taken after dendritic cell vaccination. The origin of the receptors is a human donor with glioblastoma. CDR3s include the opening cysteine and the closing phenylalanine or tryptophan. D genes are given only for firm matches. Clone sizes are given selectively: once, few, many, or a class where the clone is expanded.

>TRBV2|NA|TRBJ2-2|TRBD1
CASSEAGTGKFGGELFF
TGTGCCAGCAGTGAAGCGGGGACAGGGAAATTCGGCGGGGAGCTGTTTTTT
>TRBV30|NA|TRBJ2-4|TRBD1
CAWSNRGTAKNIQYF
TGTGCCTGGAGTAACAGGGGGACGGCCAAAAACATTCAGTACTTC
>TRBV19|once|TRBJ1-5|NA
CASRSRDLYSNQPQHF
TGTGCCAGTAGATCCCGGGACTTATATAGCAATCAGCCCCAGCATTTT
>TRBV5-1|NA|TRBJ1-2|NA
CASSSGAEAPGYTF
TGCGCCAGCAGCTCTGGCGCGGAGGCCCCTGGCTACACCTTC
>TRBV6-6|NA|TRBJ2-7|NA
CASSPLQVSSYEQYF
TGTGCCAGCAGTCCCCTACAGGTTAGCTCCTACGAGCAGTACTTC
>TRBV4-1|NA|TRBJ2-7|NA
CASSQTVFYEQYF
TGCGCCAGCAGCCAAACTGTTTTCTACGAGCAGTACTTC
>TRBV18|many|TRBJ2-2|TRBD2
CASSPPTSGQGGELFF
TGTGCCAGCTCACCACCGACTAGCGGCCAGGGAGGGGAGCTGTTTTTT
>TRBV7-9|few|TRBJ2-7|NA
CASSLREEQYF
TGTGCCAGCAGCCTCCGGGAGGAGCAGTACTTC
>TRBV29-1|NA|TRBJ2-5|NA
CSGRQVGQETQYF
TGCAGCGGTCGACAGGTTGGTCAAGAGACCCAGTACTTC
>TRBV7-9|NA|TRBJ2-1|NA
CASSSYRDDNEQFF
TGTGCCAGCAGCTCCTACAGGGACGACAATGAGCAGTTCTTC
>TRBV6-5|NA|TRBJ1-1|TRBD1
CASRTGDLNTEAFF
TGTGCCAGTCGAACAGGGGATTTGAACACTGAAGCTTTCTTT
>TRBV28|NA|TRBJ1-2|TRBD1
CASSSGQDYGYTF
TGTGCCAGCAGTTCTGGACAGGACTATGGCTACACCTTC
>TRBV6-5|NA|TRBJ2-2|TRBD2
CASSRLATNTGELFF
TGTGCCAGCAGCCGACTAGCGACGAACACCGGGGAGCTGTTTTTT
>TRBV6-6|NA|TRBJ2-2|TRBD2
CASKIGTTNTGELFF
TGTGCCAGCAAAATCGGGACTACAAACACCGGGGAGCTGTTTTTT
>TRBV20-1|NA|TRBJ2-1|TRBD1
CSAGTGNEQFF
TGCAGTGCGGGGACAGGTAATGAGCAGTTCTTC
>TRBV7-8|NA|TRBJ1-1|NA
CASSLPHRRREITEAFF
TGTGCCAGCAGCTTACCCCACAGGCGGAGGGAGATAACTGAAGCTTTCTTT
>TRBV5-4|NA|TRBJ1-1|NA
CASSLMGHDTEAFF
TGTGCCAGCAGCTTGATGGGGCATGACACTGAAGCTTTCTTT
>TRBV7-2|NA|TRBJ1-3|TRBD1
CASSFGTGRFGNTIYF
TGTGCCAGCAGCTTTGGGACAGGGAGGTTTGGAAACACCATATATTTT
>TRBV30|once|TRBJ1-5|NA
CAWSPGGPDQPQHF
TGTGCCTGGAGTCCGGGGGGCCCAGACCAGCCCCAGCATTTT
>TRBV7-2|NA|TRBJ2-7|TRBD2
CASSPNGLAGRFYEQYF
TGTGCCAGCAGCCCCAACGGACTAGCGGGTCGGTTCTACGAGCAGTACTTC
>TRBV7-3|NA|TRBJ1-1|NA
CASSRQVNTEAFF
TGTGCCAGCAGCCGTCAGGTGAACACTGAAGCTTTCTTT
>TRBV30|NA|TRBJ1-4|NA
CAWSALPAGYNEKLFF
TGTGCCTGGAGTGCCCTCCCAGCAGGCTATAATGAAAAACTGTTTTTT
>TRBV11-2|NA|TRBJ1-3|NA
CASSKQGIGNTIYF
TGTGCCAGCAGCAAACAGGGAATTGGAAACACCATATATTTT
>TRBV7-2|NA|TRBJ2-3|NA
CASSKRGSLNTDTQYF
TGTGCCAGCAGCAAAAGGGGCAGCCTGAACACAGATACGCAGTATTTT
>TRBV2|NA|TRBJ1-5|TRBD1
CASTFTGTGGLYSNQPQHF
TGTGCCAGCACCTTCACCGGGACAGGGGGCCTTTATAGCAATCAGCCCCAGCATTTT
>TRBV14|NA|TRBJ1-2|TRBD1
CASSSQGATKHTF
TGTGCCAGCAGCTCCCAGGGGGCGACTAAACACACCTTC
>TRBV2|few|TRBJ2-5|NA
CASSGQAGTQYF
TGTGCCAGCAGTGGACAGGCGGGGACCCAGTACTTC
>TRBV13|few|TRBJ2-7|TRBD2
CASSLGQGLAGGPQNEQYF
TGTGCCAGCAGCTTAGGCCAGGGACTAGCGGGGGGGCCTCAGAACGAGCAGTACTTC
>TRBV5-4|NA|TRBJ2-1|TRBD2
CASSALAAQYNEQFF
TGTGCCAGCAGCGCTCTAGCGGCACAATACAATGAGCAGTTCTTC
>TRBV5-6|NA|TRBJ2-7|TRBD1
CASSLLFHRDRAIEQYF
TGTGCCAGCAGCTTGTTGTTCCACCGGGACAGGGCAATCGAGCAGTACTTC
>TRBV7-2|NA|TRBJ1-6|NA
CASSWQASYNSPLHF
TGTGCCAGCAGCTGGCAGGCCTCCTATAATTCACCCCTCCACTTT
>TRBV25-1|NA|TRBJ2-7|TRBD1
CASSESGTGFEQYF
TGTGCCAGCAGTGAATCAGGGACAGGGTTCGAGCAGTACTTC
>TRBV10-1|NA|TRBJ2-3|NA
CASGNREQDTQYF
TGCGCCAGTGGGAACAGGGAGCAAGATACGCAGTATTTT
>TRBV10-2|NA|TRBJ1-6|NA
CASSDPRREVSNSPLHF
TGCGCCAGCAGTGACCCAAGGAGGGAAGTTAGTAATTCACCCCTCCACTTT
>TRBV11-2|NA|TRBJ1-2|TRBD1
CASSLVRDRAGYTF
TGTGCCAGCAGCTTAGTCCGGGACAGGGCTGGCTACACCTTC
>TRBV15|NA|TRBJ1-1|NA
CATSRVARANTEAFF
TGTGCCACCAGCAGAGTGGCCAGGGCGAACACTGAAGCTTTCTTT
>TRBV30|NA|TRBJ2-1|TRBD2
CAGTSGPRSSYNEQFF
TGTGCCGGGACTAGCGGGCCTAGGAGCTCCTACAATGAGCAGTTCTTC
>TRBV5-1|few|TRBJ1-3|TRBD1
CASSLAGTDLNSGNTIYF
TGCGCCAGCAGCTTGGCCGGGACAGACCTCAACTCTGGAAACACCATATATTTT
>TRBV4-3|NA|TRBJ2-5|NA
CASSQRTRGQETQYF
TGCGCCAGCAGCCAACGGACTCGGGGGCAAGAGACCCAGTACTTC
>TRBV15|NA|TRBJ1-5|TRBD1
CATSRSSGGYQPQHF
TGTGCCACCAGCAGATCATCAGGGGGCTATCAGCCCCAGCATTTT